The present T cell receptor beta chain was sequenced within a study of PD-1 blockade in classical Hodgkin lymphoma. The assay was immunoSEQ multiplex PCR, and TCRdb's table has in-frame clones only and misses some. This table holds about 28,000 clones, roughly 80% found once. Time point of the sample: cycle 4 day 1 (C4D1), after more than five weeks of nivolumab. Every patient had relapsed following autologous stem cell transplantation, and cohorts differed in brentuximab vedotin exposure. Starting with thawed PBMCs, CD4+ T cells were purified by magnetic negative selection. Trimming removed 5 bases from V and 0 bases from J; junction bases left unmatched: 10. There are 17 residues in the CDR3. Looked up from germline, CDR1 is SGHTA and CDR2 is FQGNSA.

Here the sequenced sample was CD4+ T cells from blood, taken before the fourth cycle of nivolumab. This clonotype was sampled from a human donor with classical Hodgkin lymphoma. V usage is TRBV7-2 and J usage is TRBJ1-5; 7 bases are a match to TRBD1. Here the CDR3 reads CASSLGQGGYSNQPQHF. Here the CDR3 DNA reads TGTGCCAGCAGCCTGGGGCAGGGGGGGTATAGCAATCAGCCCCAGCATTTT.